This is a list of T cell receptor beta chains from one sample in a study of cytomegalovirus exposure and HLA in healthy donors. Sequenced by immunoSEQ multiplex PCR; TCRdb stores in-frame clones only, minus some. The profile shows about 140,000 clones, 80% to 85% of them singletons. The specimen was PBMCs. The receptors were gathered from a male donor in good health and CMV-seronegative. The CDR3 runs from the conserved cysteine through the conserved F or W.

V gene: TRBV6-1
J gene: TRBJ2-5
CDR3 protein: CASMGWGGETQYF

V gene: TRBV4-1
J gene: TRBJ2-7
CDR3 protein: CASSQEVTGTYEQYF

V gene: TRBV7-2
J gene: TRBJ2-3
CDR3 protein: CASSLGPAGGSDTQYF

V gene: TRBV19
J gene: TRBJ2-1
CDR3 protein: CSSSRYWTGGNEQFF

V gene: TRBV7-6
J gene: TRBJ1-4
CDR3 protein: CASSTGRGEKLFF

V gene: TRBV30
J gene: TRBJ1-3
CDR3 protein: CASPGSGNTIYF

V gene: TRBV2
J gene: TRBJ1-1
CDR3 protein: CASSPGTGGLAFF

V gene: TRBV29-1
J gene: TRBJ2-1
CDR3 protein: CSVKDSLDSEQFF

V gene: TRBV2
J gene: TRBJ1-1
CDR3 protein: CAGRQGTEAFF

V gene: TRBV9
J gene: TRBJ2-2
CDR3 protein: CASSADMNTGELFF

V gene: TRBV7-2
J gene: TRBJ2-1
CDR3 protein: CASSSIAGGLQEQFF

V gene: TRBV30
J gene: TRBJ1-5
CDR3 protein: CAWSGGAGGRGQPQHF

V gene: TRBV7-9
J gene: TRBJ2-7
CDR3 protein: CASSSPGRLAYEQYF

V gene: TRBV28
J gene: TRBJ2-1
CDR3 protein: CASSLGTLPYNEQFF

V gene: TRBV4-1
J gene: TRBJ2-7
CDR3 protein: CASSQAWRDYEQYF

V gene: TRBV7-9
J gene: TRBJ2-1
CDR3 protein: CASSLLQGDNEQFF

V gene: TRBV4-2
J gene: TRBJ2-5
CDR3 protein: CASSQDWAGGVQETQYF

V gene: TRBV7-2
J gene: TRBJ2-1
CDR3 protein: CASSRPTKGTEQFF

V gene: TRBV18
J gene: TRBJ2-7
CDR3 protein: CASSYNPQAYEQYF

V gene: TRBV29-1
J gene: TRBJ2-5
CDR3 protein: CSVVWLAGSQETQYF

V gene: TRBV6-5
J gene: TRBJ2-1
CDR3 protein: CASSYRTGGGEQFF

V gene: TRBV28
J gene: TRBJ2-7
CDR3 protein: CASSWGQGREGYEQYF